The clone carrying this T cell receptor beta chain was observed a single time. Its target is not known. The V and J ends lost 3 bases and 5 bases respectively, with 8 bases between them. There are 13 residues in the CDR3. The data originate from a study of blood T cells in healthy people across ages. General study results and limits: Nothing was known about donor CMV status, and this possibly confounded expanded clonotype changes. Investigators viewed diversity estimates from one million T cells as underestimates, the study reported.

Isolated PBMCs totaled at least 7 million in each sample. A second PCR of 7 to 11 cycles used a sample-barcoded 5' primer and a J-beta primer mix. TCRdb re-analysed the 5' RACE reads in MiXCR, keeping a single row per CDR3 protein. The sample yields 1.5 million to 2 million distinct CDR3 sequences, about 35% seen once. The rearrangement joins TRBV12-3 or TRBV12-4 to TRBJ2-4, with no clear D. Sequencing was carried out using blood. The receptor was isolated from a woman between 25 and 40 years old in good health. Here the CDR3 reads CASSFVGENIQYF. The CDR3, as DNA: TGTGCCAGCAGTTTTGTTGGGGAAAACATTCAGTACTTC.